A single sample gave rise to the 2 T cell receptor beta chains below, sequenced in a study of metastatic and nonmetastatic thyroid tumors. With MiXCR, TCRdb called clones anew from the PCR reads. The sample holds tens of thousands of clones; around 20% are singletons and the top ten take roughly 4.4%. Thyroid surgery had not been preceded by any treatment in any patient. The source material was adjacent normal tissue. The origin of the receptors is a female donor with papillary thyroid cancer or a benign thyroid nodule (not recorded which). Some clones in this sample may be carry-over from other donors' samples.

Worth noting for this clone: Just one base apart from a much larger clone, this may be a read error. The chain recombines TRBV7-9 with TRBJ2-7, with TRBD2 identical over 7 bases. The junction had 10 bases not matched to a gene; V was cut back by 10 bases and J by 4 bases. This CDR3 contains 13 residues. CDR1 is SEHNR, CDR2 FQNEAQ, per germline (reference sequence). DNA of the CDR3: TGTGCCACCGACATGACGGGACTATACGAGCAGTACTTC. Translating gives CATDMTGLYEQYF.

Only a few counts were recorded for this clone. The CDR3 bases are TGTGCCAGCAGTACCCCACAGGGAGGGATGAACACTGAAGCTTTCTTT. As protein: CASSTPQGGMNTEAFF. This sequence joins TRBV28 and TRBJ1-1; TRBD1 is a possible D gene (6 bases). The CDR3 extends over 16 amino acids. Germline V gene lookup returns CDR1 MDHEN and CDR2 SYDVKM. V was cut by 5 bases and J by 0 bases, with 16 bases left in between.